This T cell receptor (beta chain) was sequenced for a study of OX40 agonist ivuxolimab in advanced cancers. Study results and caveats: At 0.1 to 3.0 mg/kg and by week 6, CD4+ and CD8+ T cells in the blood had expanded clonally. Among the least clonally expanded were partial responders at 0.1-3.0 mg/kg.

Assay: immunoSEQ multiplex PCR; the TCRdb copy retains only in-frame clones and omits some. Found here are 40,000 or so clones, roughly 82% of them singletons; the top ten hold about 15%. As concerns this clone: What it binds is unknown.

CDR1 is MNHNY and CDR2 is SVGAGI in the germline V gene (reference sequence). Trimming left V 2 bases short and J 6 bases short, with 11 bases between. The CDR3 length is 14 residues. The starting material was CD4+ or CD8+ T cells sorted from blood, obtained in a trial of the OX40 agonist ivuxolimab. The origin of this receptor is an adult with an advanced solid tumor such as melanoma, head and neck, liver or kidney cancer. The chain is built from TRBV6-6 and TRBJ1-5; D possibly corresponds to TRBD1 (5 bases). The CDR3 DNA is TGTGCCAGCAGTTACGTGGGGCTCGGTCAGCCCCAGCATTTT. This codes for CASSYVGLGQPQHF.